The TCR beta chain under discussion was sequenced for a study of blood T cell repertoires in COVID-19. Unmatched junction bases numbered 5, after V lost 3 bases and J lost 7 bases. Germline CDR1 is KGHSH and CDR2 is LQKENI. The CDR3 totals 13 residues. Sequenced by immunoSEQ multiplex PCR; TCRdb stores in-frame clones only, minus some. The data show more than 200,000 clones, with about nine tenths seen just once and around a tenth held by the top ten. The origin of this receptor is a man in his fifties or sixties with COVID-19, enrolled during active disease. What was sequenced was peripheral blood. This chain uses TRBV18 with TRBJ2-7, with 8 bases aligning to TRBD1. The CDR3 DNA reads TGTGCCAGCTCACCGGACAGGGTTCGGGAGCAGTACTTC. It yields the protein CASSPDRVREQYF.